The 10 T cell receptor beta chains below come from one sample, sequenced in a study of PD-L1 blockade in urothelial cancer (dated by TCRdb to 2016 to 2017). The time point label of this sample denotes: peripheral blood 6 weeks after treatment start. Preparation of the library involved the immunoSEQ multiplex PCR assay. Not all clones reach the TCRdb copy of this immuneACCESS table, which keeps in-frame sequences only. Checked studies attribute under half of the gap to unresolved V genes and leave the rest unexplained. Recorded for this sample are around 110,000 clones; roughly 90% of them occurred a single time. The ten top clones hold 1.7% of the sample. Sample: PBMCs, taken around atezolizumab (anti-PD-L1) treatment. All receptors come from a man in his 60s with urothelial cancer.

Notes on this clone: One end of the junction varies from germline; a read error may be responsible. V usage is TRBV27 and J usage is TRBJ1-2; no clear D. Germline V gene data show CDR1 as MNHEY and CDR2 as SMNVEV (reference sequence). The CDR3 extends over 10 amino acids. The CDR3 region is CPPAGDGYTF. The CDR3 DNA reads as TGCCCCCCGGCAGGTGATGGCTACACCTTC.

This chain joins TRBV10-3 and TRBJ1-1; unclear D gene. The CDR3 totals 15 residues. Deletions cut 3 bases from V and 3 bases from J, with 14 bases between. Per germline, CDR1 ENHRY and CDR2 SYGVKD. The CDR3 sequence: CAISDRRKEDTEAFF. The CDR3 bases are TGTGCCATCAGTGACCGACGGAAGGAGGACACTGAAGCTTTCTTT.

The genes are TRBV28 and TRBJ2-7, with 9 nucleotides matching TRBD1. CDR3 length: 14 residues. Looked up from germline, CDR1 is MDHEN and CDR2 is SYDVKM. V dropped 6 bases and J dropped 12; count of bases not matched to a gene: 15. The CDR3 here is CASRGTWDRANPYF. The CDR3 nucleotides read TGTGCCAGCAGAGGGACCTGGGACAGGGCTAATCCGTACTTC.

The chain recombines TRBV29-1 with TRBJ2-7, with 13 bases that match TRBD2. CDR1 is SQVTM and CDR2 is ANQGSEA in the germline V gene. With V trimmed by 7 bases and J by 3 bases, 9 bases remained unmatched. This CDR3 has 15 amino acids. Here the CDR3 DNA reads TGCAGCGCTGGACTAGCGGGAGTTGGGTACTACGAGCAGTACTTC. This encodes CSAGLAGVGYYEQYF.

In its sample, this clone was seen once. The chain joins TRBV27 to TRBJ2-3; D might be TRBD2 (5 bases). Trimming removed 2 bases from V and 2 bases from J, with 8 bases in between. There are 14 residues in the CDR3. CDR1 is MNHEY, CDR2 SMNVEV, per germline (reference sequence). This CDR3 is CASSLTGNTDTQYF. In DNA, the CDR3 is TGTGCCAGCAGTTTAACGGGGAACACAGATACGCAGTATTTT.

This rearrangement joins TRBV7-9 to TRBJ2-3; D is uncertain. The V end lost 2 bases, the J end lost 0 bases, and 6 bases lay between the germline ends. CDR1 is SEHNR and CDR2 is FQNEAQ in the germline V gene (reference sequence). This CDR3 contains 14 residues. CDR3 DNA: TGTGCCAGCAGCTTAACCCAGAGCACAGATACGCAGTATTTT. Translation gives CASSLTQSTDTQYF. Full variable domain (rest looked up from reference TRBV7-9 and TRBJ2-3): DTGVSQNPRHKITKRGQNVTFRCDPISEHNRLYWYRQTLGQGPEFLTYFQNEAQLEKSRLLSDRFSAERPKGSFSTLEIQRTEQGDSAMYLCASSLTQSTDTQYFGPGTRLTVL.

This chain links TRBV28 with TRBJ2-1, with 7 bases fitting TRBD2. Germline CDR1 and CDR2: MDHEN and SYDVKM. V lost 2 bases, J lost 5 bases, and 6 bases stayed unmatched. This CDR3 is 15 amino acids long. The CDR3 spells CASSLGGRHNNEQFF. In DNA, the CDR3 is TGTGCCAGCAGTTTAGGCGGGAGACATAACAATGAGCAGTTCTTC.

The chain recombines TRBV5-1 with TRBJ2-7; D ambiguous. CDR1 and CDR2 (germline): SGHRS, YFSETQ. The CDR3 runs to 14 residues. V lost 0 bases and J lost 3, with 10 bases in between. For the CDR3, the DNA is TGCGCCAGCAGCTTGGTACCAAGCCTCTACGAGCAGTACTTC. Translating gives CASSLVPSLYEQYF.

The chain links TRBV10-3 to TRBJ2-1; D not certain. This CDR3 spans 14 amino acids. Trimming pared 6 bases from V and 2 bases from J, leaving 11 bases between. From germline, CDR1 is ENHRY and CDR2 SYGVKD. The CDR3 DNA reads as TGTGCCATCAGGGCCGATCAAGCCTACAATGAGCAGTTCTTC. Translating it yields CAIRADQAYNEQFF.

The chain joins TRBV10-3 to TRBJ2-5; 8 bases match TRBD2. The CDR3 loop spans 13 amino acids. V lost 10 bases and J lost 5; bases outside the gene matches: 9. In germline, CDR1 is ENHRY, CDR2 SYGVKD. CDR3 sequence (DNA): TGTGCCACTCTCAGCGGGGGTGATGAGACCCAGTACTTC. This translates into CATLSGGDETQYF.